The 20 T cell receptor beta chains below come from one sample, sequenced in a study of T cell changes during pregnancy in multiple sclerosis. Some clones are missing from TCRdb's copy, which holds only in-frame ones; the method was immunoSEQ multiplex PCR. The table has about 80,000 clones, roughly nine tenths seen once; the top ten hold about 2.8%. The sample in question was peripheral blood, obtained before pregnancy. These TCRs come from a female donor with multiple sclerosis, enrolled in a pregnancy study.

CDR3 loop: CASSQQGARATEQYF. CDR3 coding DNA: TGTGCCAGCAGTCAACAGGGGGCGCGGGCCACCGAGCAGTACTTC. The rearrangement uses TRBV28 and TRBJ2-7; 9 bases map to TRBD1. This CDR3 comprises 15 residues. CDR1 MDHEN and CDR2 SYDVKM come from the germline V gene. J was trimmed by 6 bases and V by 5 bases; bases with no gene match: 11.

This chain uses TRBV19 with TRBJ2-3; 8 bases are a match to TRBD1. This CDR3 contains 14 residues. The trim removed 2 bases at V and 4 bases at J, leaving 2 bases unmatched. From germline, CDR1 is LNHDA and CDR2 SQIVND (reference sequence). CDR3: CASSIPGGADTQYF. The CDR3 bases are TGTGCCAGTAGTATACCAGGGGGCGCAGATACGCAGTATTTT.

This clone occurred once. The J gene is TRBJ2-3, the V gene TRBV11-3, with D hard to call. Germline V CDR1 and CDR2: SGHNT, YENEEA. There are 12 residues in the CDR3. V was clipped by 3 bases and J by 3 bases, with 4 bases between them. CDR3 coding DNA: TGTGCCAGCAGCTTTCGGACAGATACGCAGTATTTT. Protein sequence: CASSFRTDTQYF.

This chain joins TRBV6-5 and TRBJ2-7, with 9 bases fitting TRBD1. CDR1 and CDR2 from the germline V gene are MNHEY and SVGAGI. V shed 7 bases, J shed 0 bases, and the junction held 4 bases outside the gene matches. CDR3 size: 14 residues. CDR3 sequence: CASTLTGGSYEQYF. The DNA of the CDR3 is TGTGCCAGCACTTTGACAGGGGGCTCCTACGAGCAGTACTTC.

This chain connects TRBV9 to TRBJ2-7; 7 bases are shared with TRBD2. The germline V gene encodes CDR1 SGDLS and CDR2 YYNGEE. The CDR3 covers 14 residues. The ends lost 4 bases at V and 3 bases at J; junction bases unmatched: 7. Written as DNA, the CDR3 is TGTGCCAGCAGCCCCGGGGGGAATGGCTACGAGCAGTACTTC. Protein product: CASSPGGNGYEQYF.

J is TRBJ1-1 and V is TRBV19, with 7 nucleotides matching TRBD1. V was pared by 3 bases and J by 5 bases, with 9 bases of the junction left unmatched. Looked up from germline, CDR1 is LNHDA and CDR2 is SQIVND (reference sequence). The CDR3 extends over 15 amino acids. CDR3 region: CASSILSGGQTEAFF. CDR3 in DNA: TGTGCCAGTAGTATCCTTTCAGGGGGGCAAACTGAAGCTTTCTTT.

The chain joins TRBV6-1 to TRBJ1-4; D might be TRBD1 (5 bases). The germline V gene encodes CDR1 MNHNS and CDR2 SASEGT. V was trimmed by 1 base and J by 13 bases, leaving 16 bases between them. CDR3 length: 14 amino acids. The CDR3 protein is CASSEGGKGRGLFF. CDR3 DNA sequence: TGTGCCAGCAGTGAAGGTGGAAAGGGGCGGGGACTGTTTTTT.

This chain connects TRBV6-1 to TRBJ2-7; 7 bases match TRBD2. The CDR3 sequence is 14 residues long. The V gene end was trimmed by 0 bases and the J gene end by 6 bases; junction bases not matched to a gene: 5. Per germline, CDR1 MNHNS and CDR2 SASEGT. The CDR3 region is CASSEAGGPFEQYF. In DNA form, the CDR3 reads TGTGCCAGCAGTGAAGCGGGAGGGCCTTTCGAGCAGTACTTC.

The chain recombines TRBV5-6 with TRBJ2-7; 9 bases agree with TRBD2. The junction had 9 bases not matched to a gene; V was cut back by 5 bases and J by 3 bases. Germline V lookup: CDR1 SGHDT, CDR2 YYEEEE. The CDR3 has 15 residues. CDR3 region: CASSGDSGRLYEQYF. The CDR3 coding sequence is TGTGCCAGCAGTGGTGACAGCGGGAGGCTCTACGAGCAGTACTTC.

The chain links TRBV19 to TRBJ2-2, with TRBD2 identical over 11 bases. Looked up from germline, CDR1 is LNHDA and CDR2 is SQIVND (reference sequence). V was clipped by 3 bases and J by 5 bases; unmatched bases: 5. The CDR3 extends over 16 amino acids. The CDR3 here is CASSIPTSGNTGELFF. The CDR3 nucleotides are TGTGCCAGTAGTATCCCGACTAGCGGGAATACCGGGGAGCTGTTTTTT.

This clone was recorded only once. The chain combines TRBV28 with TRBJ2-7; 9 nucleotides align to TRBD1. Germline CDR1 and CDR2: MDHEN and SYDVKM. The ends lost 2 bases at V and 6 bases at J; junction bases unmatched: 11. CDR3 length equals 16 residues. The CDR3 bases are TGTGCCAGCAGTTTAAACTCTGGACAGGGGACAGGCGAGCAGTACTTC. This translates into CASSLNSGQGTGEQYF.

The genes are TRBV6-5 and TRBJ2-1; 8 nucleotides match TRBD2. CDR1 MNHEY and CDR2 SVGAGI come from the germline V gene. V gave up 2 bases and J gave up 4 bases; unmatched junction bases: 1. The CDR3 has 14 amino acids. In nucleotides, the CDR3 is TGTGCCAGCAGTTACGAGCGGGGGTACAATGAGCAGTTCTTC. Translation gives CASSYERGYNEQFF.

This clone has only a few counts. The chain joins TRBV28 to TRBJ1-1; D is undetermined. Germline lookup yields CDR1 MDHEN and CDR2 SYDVKM. The CDR3 contains 12 residues. Trimming took off 11 bases at V and 1 base at J, with 11 bases between the two ends. CDR3 amino acids: CASNAGNTEAFF. CDR3 sequence (DNA): TGTGCCTCCAACGCCGGGAACACTGAAGCTTTCTTT.

The V gene is TRBV5-1, the J gene TRBJ1-2; D not certain. CDR3 length: 13 residues. V was cut by 3 bases and J by 4 bases, with 10 bases left in between. The germline V gene encodes CDR1 SGHRS and CDR2 YFSETQ. The CDR3 region is CASSSSNTYGYTF. The CDR3, as DNA: TGCGCCAGCAGCTCCTCTAATACCTATGGCTACACCTTC. The variable domain in full, with the rest retrieved from reference TRBV5-1 and TRBJ1-2, is KAGVTQTPRYLIKTRGQQVTLSCSPISGHRSVSWYQQTPGQGLQFLFEYFSETQRNKGNFPGRFSGRQFSNSRSEMNVSTLELGDSALYLCASSSSNTYGYTFGSGTRLTVV.

This chain connects TRBV9 to TRBJ2-3, with a tentative D call TRBD1 (5 bases). CDR3 length equals 16 residues. Deletions cut 3 bases from V and 0 bases from J, with 14 bases between. Germline V gene sequence: CDR1 SGDLS, CDR2 YYNGEE. The CDR3 DNA is TGTGCCAGCAGCGCTCGACAGCTGACTAGCACAGATACGCAGTATTTT. Protein sequence: CASSARQLTSTDTQYF.

On this clone: This sample includes further DNA sequences coding for the same CDR3. The chain combines TRBV5-1 with TRBJ2-3; D ambiguous. The length of the CDR3 is 12 residues. Germline V gene lookup returns CDR1 SGHRS and CDR2 YFSETQ. V lost 0 bases and J 5 bases, leaving 4 bases between the germline ends. CDR3 amino acids: CASSLAGDTQYF. CDR3 in DNA: TGCGCCAGCAGCTTGGCGGGAGATACGCAGTATTTT.

This chain connects TRBV5-4 to TRBJ2-1; the match to TRBD2 covers 12 bases. Germline CDR1 SGHNT, CDR2 YYREEE (reference sequence). V dropped 4 bases and J dropped 4; count of bases not matched to a gene: 6. The CDR3 totals 16 residues. The DNA for the CDR3 is TGTGCCAGCAGCCAGCTAGCGGGAGGGACTTACAATGAGCAGTTCTTC. It yields the protein CASSQLAGGTYNEQFF.

The chain is built from TRBV27 and TRBJ2-7; the D is unclear. Germline lookup yields CDR1 MNHEY and CDR2 SMNVEV (reference sequence). The CDR3 has 12 amino acids. Trimming shortened V by 4 bases and J by 4 bases, and 8 bases separated the two germline ends. CDR3 amino acids: CASSSPAYEQYF. DNA for the CDR3: TGTGCCAGCAGTTCCCCAGCGTACGAGCAGTACTTC.

V is TRBV9 and J is TRBJ2-3; 9 positions match TRBD2. Per the germline V gene, CDR1 is SGDLS and CDR2 is YYNGEE. V lost 0 bases to trimming and J lost 5 bases; unmatched junction nucleotides: 4. The CDR3 has 15 residues. In nucleotides, the CDR3 is TGTGCCAGCAGCGTAGCTAGCGGGGTGAGAGATACGCAGTATTTT. This encodes CASSVASGVRDTQYF.

The chain carries TRBV28 and TRBJ1-2; maybe TRBD1 (5 bases). The germline V gene encodes CDR1 MDHEN and CDR2 SYDVKM. With 5 bases removed from V and 4 bases from J, the gap between germline ends came to 14 bases. This CDR3 contains 14 residues. The CDR3 spells CASSRLSGSYGYTF. Written as DNA, the CDR3 is TGTGCCAGCAGTCGGCTATCAGGGTCCTATGGCTACACCTTC.